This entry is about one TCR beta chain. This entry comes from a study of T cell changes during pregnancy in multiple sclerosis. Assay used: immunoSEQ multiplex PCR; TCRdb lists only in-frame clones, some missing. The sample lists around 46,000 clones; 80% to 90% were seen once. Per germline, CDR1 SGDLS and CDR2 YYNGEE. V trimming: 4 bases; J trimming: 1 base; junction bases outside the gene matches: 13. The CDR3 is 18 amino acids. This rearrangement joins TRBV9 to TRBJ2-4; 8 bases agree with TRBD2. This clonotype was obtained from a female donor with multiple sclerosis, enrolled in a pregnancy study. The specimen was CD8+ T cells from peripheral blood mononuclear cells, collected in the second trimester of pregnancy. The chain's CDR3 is CASSPPRGGPLAKNIQYF. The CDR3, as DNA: TGTGCCAGCAGCCCCCCTCGGGGGGGTCCTTTGGCCAAAAACATTCAGTACTTC. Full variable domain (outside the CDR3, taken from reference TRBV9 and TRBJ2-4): DSGVTQTPKHLITATGQRVTLRCSPRSGDLSVYWYQQSLDQGLQFLIQYYNGEERAKGNILERFSAQQFPDLHSELNLSSLELGDSALYFCASSPPRGGPLAKNIQYFGAGTRLSVL.